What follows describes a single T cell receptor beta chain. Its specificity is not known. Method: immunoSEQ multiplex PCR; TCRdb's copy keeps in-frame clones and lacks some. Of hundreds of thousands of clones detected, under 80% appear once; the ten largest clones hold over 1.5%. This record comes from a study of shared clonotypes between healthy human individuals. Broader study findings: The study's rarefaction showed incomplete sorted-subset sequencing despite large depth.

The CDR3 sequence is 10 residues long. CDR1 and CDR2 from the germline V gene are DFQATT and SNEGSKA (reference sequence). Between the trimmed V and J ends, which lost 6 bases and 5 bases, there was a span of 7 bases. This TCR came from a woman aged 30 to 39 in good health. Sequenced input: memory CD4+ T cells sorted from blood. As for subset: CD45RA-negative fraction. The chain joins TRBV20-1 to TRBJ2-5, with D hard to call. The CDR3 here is CSAPLETQYF. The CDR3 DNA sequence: TGCAGTGCCCCCCTCGAGACCCAGTACTTC.